This TCR beta chain is drawn from a study of blood T cells in healthy people across ages. Trimming cost V 1 base and J 0 bases, with 7 bases left between them. The CDR3 has 14 amino acids. Germline CDR1 reads MNHNS; CDR2 reads SASEGT. With a J-beta primer mix and a sample-barcoded 5' primer, a second PCR ran about 7 to 12 cycles. TCRdb redid the calling of the 5' RACE reads with MiXCR, one entry per CDR3 protein. This table holds 850,000 to 1,000,000 distinct CDR3 sequences, approximately 49% found once. The chain has TRBV6-1 and TRBJ2-7; D remains unclear. The TCR originated in a man younger than 45 in good health. The sample comprised blood. As DNA, the CDR3 is TGTGCCAGCAGTGAAGATCCACGCTCCTACGAGCAGTACTTC. Translating it yields CASSEDPRSYEQYF.